The 7 T cell receptor beta chains below were found in one sample sequenced in a study of response to subunit inactivated influenza vaccine. TCRdb recomputed calls from the RT-PCR reads with MiXCR, one row per CDR3 protein. The sample gives roughly 670,000 distinct CDR3 sequences, approximately 14% of which show up once; less than 8.5% is in the top ten. The specimen was PBMCs from blood, collected 14 to 15 days before vaccination. The source is a man aged 45-65 years who received an inactivated influenza vaccine.

This clonotype was detected many times. The chain employs TRBV4-1 and TRBJ2-2; 11 bases map to TRBD1. The CDR3 covers 14 residues. The germline V gene encodes CDR1 MGHRA and CDR2 YSYEKL. V shed 8 bases, J shed 6 bases, and the junction held 5 bases outside the gene matches. The CDR3 DNA is TGCGCCAGCCGACCGGGACAGGGGGCCGGGGAGCTGTTTTTT. It is translated as CASRPGQGAGELFF.

The chain combines TRBV7-9 with TRBJ2-2; D gene unclear. CDR1 is SEHNR, CDR2 FQNEAQ, per germline (reference sequence). This CDR3 spans 15 amino acids. V was clipped by 7 bases and J by 1 base, with 13 bases between them. CDR3 nucleotides: TGTGCCAGCACCACTATAACGGGGAACACCGGGGAGCTGTTTTTT. Translated: CASTTITGNTGELFF. The entire variable domain, with the rest obtained from reference TRBV7-9 and TRBJ2-2, is as follows: DTGVSQNPRHKITKRGQNVTFRCDPISEHNRLYWYRQTLGQGPEFLTYFQNEAQLEKSRLLSDRFSAERPKGSFSTLEIQRTEQGDSAMYLCASTTITGNTGELFFGEGSRLTVL.

V and J are TRBV4-1 and TRBJ2-7; D may be TRBD1 (6 bases). V lost 2 bases to trimming and J lost 3 bases, with 11 bases between them. The germline V gene encodes CDR1 MGHRA and CDR2 YSYEKL. The length of the CDR3 is 14 residues. The CDR3 DNA reads as TGCGCCAGCAGCCAAAATACAGGGATCTACGAGCAGTACTTC. Translation: CASSQNTGIYEQYF.

This clonotype has a count of ten or more. J is TRBJ1-3 and V is TRBV6-1; D is perhaps TRBD1 (6 bases). This CDR3 region has 13 residues. Trimming cost V 7 bases and J 4 bases, with 11 bases left between them. Looked up from germline, CDR1 is MNHNS and CDR2 is SASEGT. CDR3 coding DNA: TGTGCCAGCACAGGGGACGCCGGAAACACCATATATTTT. Amino acid sequence: CASTGDAGNTIYF.

The V and J genes are TRBV12-3 or TRBV12-4 and TRBJ2-5, with D tentatively TRBD1 (5 bases). This CDR3 has 14 residues. The germline V and J ends were trimmed by 5 bases and 2 bases, with 12 bases remaining between them. The CDR3 loop reads CASSPTALQETQYF. The CDR3 DNA reads TGTGCCAGCAGTCCGACAGCCCTTCAAGAGACCCAGTACTTC.

The V call is TRBV5-4, the J call TRBJ2-2; 7 bases are shared with TRBD2. CDR1 and CDR2 from the germline V gene are SGHNT and YYREEE (reference sequence). V was pared by 4 bases and J by 1 base, with 4 bases of the junction left unmatched. This CDR3 contains 15 residues. Here the CDR3 reads CASSAASGNTGELFF. The CDR3 nucleotides read TGTGCCAGCAGCGCTGCTAGCGGGAACACCGGGGAGCTGTTTTTT. The full variable domain, completed using reference TRBV5-4 and TRBJ2-2, is ETGVTQSPTHLIKTRGQQVTLRCSSQSGHNTVSWYQQALGQGPQFIFQYYREEENGRGNFPPRFSGLQFPNYSSELNVNALELDDSALYLCASSAASGNTGELFFGEGSRLTVL.

Regarding this clonotype: This may arise from a read error, as a much more abundant clone is one base away. The chain employs TRBV12-3 or TRBV12-4 and TRBJ2-2, with D maybe TRBD1 (6 bases). The CDR3 totals 14 residues. The V gene lost 6 bases and the J gene lost 1 base, with 9 bases spanning the gap. The CDR3 reads CASSKGGNTGELFF. The CDR3 DNA reads as TGTGCCAGCAGCAAAGGGGGGAACACCGGGGAGCTGTTTTTT.